This T cell receptor beta chain emerged from a study of T cell repertoires in aging, cancer and after chemotherapy. Study at large: Donor ages fell into six groups from 30 or younger up to 70 or older. Study outcomes and limitations: In each cancer cohort, median generation probability increased across chemotherapy, suggesting thymic output rebounded. Healthy donors lost TCR diversity with age mainly through richness, cancer patients through richness and evenness.

Remarks on this clonotype: Its target is not known.

Rearranged V-D-J TRB sequences were amplified with a mixed TRB-A/B primer pool. TCRdb redid the calling of the multiplex PCR reads with MiXCR, one entry per CDR3 protein. The sample has approximately 6,600 distinct CDR3 sequences, around 30% seen once. Amplification of TCR beta used genomic DNA extracted from peripheral blood. After removal of 2 bases from V and 5 bases from J, the junction contained 11 bases not matched to a gene. Germline V CDR1 and CDR2: DFQATT, SNEGSKA (reference sequence). The CDR3 runs 16 residues. The V call is TRBV20-1, the J call TRBJ2-5; TRBD2 matches 10 bases. The specimen was blood. The source of this sequence is a human donor with a blood cancer. The donor label of this sample is uncertain. The CDR3 coding sequence is TGCAGTGCTAGATCGTTCCGCAGCGGGGGGGCCGAGACCCAGTACTTC. This translates into CSARSFRSGGAETQYF.